This is a list of T cell receptor beta chains from one sample in a study of blood T cell repertoires in COVID-19. Repertoires were generated with immunoSEQ multiplex PCR, while TCRdb's copy carries only in-frame clones and drops some. The sample includes about 200,000 clones, about 85% of them seen just once. Input material: PBMCs or T cells enriched from blood (not recorded which). The receptors originated from a middle-aged man who had recovered from COVID-19. The CDR3 runs from the conserved cysteine through the conserved F or W. Fields, in order: V gene, CDR3 length, J gene, D gene, clone size, CDR3 DNA, CDR3 protein. D genes are given only for firm matches. Expanded clones are given a class, and other clones once, few, many or no size at all.

V: TRBV6-2/TRBV6-3; length: 12; J: TRBJ2-1; D: .; size: few; DNA: TGTGCCAGCAGTTACCCCAGCAATGAGCAGTTCTTC; CDR3: CASSYPSNEQFF
V: TRBV5-1; length: 12; J: TRBJ2-1; D: .; size: .; DNA: TGCGCCAGCAGCACCACGGGCAATGAGCAGTTCTTC; CDR3: CASSTTGNEQFF
V: TRBV10-1; length: 15; J: TRBJ2-3; D: TRBD2; size: .; DNA: TGCGCCAGCAGTGGAACTAGCGCTAGCACAGATACGCAGTATTTT; CDR3: CASSGTSASTDTQYF
V: TRBV9; length: 14; J: TRBJ1-6; D: .; size: .; DNA: TGTGCCAGCAGCGATAGCTCCTATAATTCACCCCTCCACTTT; CDR3: CASSDSSYNSPLHF
V: TRBV4-2; length: 15; J: TRBJ2-7; D: TRBD1; size: .; DNA: TGTGCCAGCAGCCAAGCGACGGGACAGCGGTACGAGCAGTACTTC; CDR3: CASSQATGQRYEQYF
V: TRBV18; length: 16; J: TRBJ1-1; D: TRBD1; size: .; DNA: TGTGCCAGCTCCCACCGGGACAGGGCCATGAACACTGAAGCTTTCTTT; CDR3: CASSHRDRAMNTEAFF
V: TRBV4-1; length: 13; J: TRBJ2-2; D: .; size: .; DNA: TGCGCCAGCAGCCAACGAGGAACCGGGGAGCTGTTTTTT; CDR3: CASSQRGTGELFF
V: TRBV12-5; length: 14; J: TRBJ2-7; D: TRBD2; size: once; DNA: TGTGCTAGTGCCCGCCCTAGCGGGAGCTACGAGCAGTACTTC; CDR3: CASARPSGSYEQYF
V: TRBV30; length: 14; J: TRBJ1-5; D: TRBD1; size: .; DNA: TGTGCCTTGCGACAGGGAACTAGCAATCAGCCCCAGCATTTT; CDR3: CALRQGTSNQPQHF
V: TRBV6-2/TRBV6-3; length: 19; J: TRBJ2-1; D: TRBD1; size: once; DNA: TGTGCCAGCAGTTACTCGTTAAAGTCCAGGACAGGCTCCTACAATGAGCAGTTCTTC; CDR3: CASSYSLKSRTGSYNEQFF
V: TRBV4-1; length: 14; J: TRBJ2-1; D: TRBD2; size: .; DNA: TGCGCCAGCAGCCCCCGGACCCGGGGGGGAGAACAGTTCTTC; CDR3: CASSPRTRGGEQFF
V: TRBV27; length: 12; J: TRBJ2-7; D: TRBD1; size: .; DNA: TGTGCCAGCAGTCAGAGGGACAGGGCACAGTACTTC; CDR3: CASSQRDRAQYF
V: TRBV18; length: 15; J: TRBJ2-5; D: TRBD2; size: .; DNA: TGTGCCAGCTCACCCCTCGGGGGGGGACGGGAGACCCAGTACTTC; CDR3: CASSPLGGGRETQYF
V: TRBV4-3; length: 15; J: TRBJ2-2; D: TRBD2; size: .; DNA: TGCGCCAGCAGCCTCCGGGACTATACGGCCGGGGAGCTGTTTTTT; CDR3: CASSLRDYTAGELFF
V: TRBV30; length: 13; J: TRBJ2-1; D: .; size: .; DNA: TGTGCCTCCCAGGGGCCCACTTACAATGAGCAGTTCTTC; CDR3: CASQGPTYNEQFF
V: TRBV19; length: 14; J: TRBJ1-5; D: .; size: .; DNA: TGTGCCACCCGTTTCGGACAGACACATCAGCCCCAGCATTTT; CDR3: CATRFGQTHQPQHF
V: TRBV19; length: 14; J: TRBJ1-5; D: TRBD1; size: .; DNA: TGTGCCAGCGTACCGGGACAGGGGAATCAGCCCCAGCATTTT; CDR3: CASVPGQGNQPQHF
V: TRBV6-5; length: 13; J: TRBJ2-7; D: TRBD2; size: .; DNA: TGTGCCCGCTTCGGACTAGCGGGAGGTCTACAGTACTTC; CDR3: CARFGLAGGLQYF
V: TRBV7-9; length: 12; J: TRBJ1-1; D: .; size: .; DNA: TGTGCCAGCAGCTTACCGGGGGCTGAAGCTTTCTTT; CDR3: CASSLPGAEAFF
V: TRBV30; length: 13; J: TRBJ1-5; D: .; size: .; DNA: TGTGCCTGGAGTGTTGAGGTCAGTCAGCCCCAGCATTTT; CDR3: CAWSVEVSQPQHF
V: TRBV28; length: 15; J: TRBJ2-7; D: .; size: .; DNA: TGTGCCAGCAAATCCTCCGGGACTGCAAGTTACGAGCAGTACTTC; CDR3: CASKSSGTASYEQYF
V: TRBV5-1; length: 14; J: TRBJ1-4; D: TRBD1; size: .; DNA: TGCGCCAGCACCCACAGGGGGCATAATGAAAAACTGTTTTTT; CDR3: CASTHRGHNEKLFF
V: TRBV9; length: 15; J: TRBJ1-4; D: .; size: .; DNA: TGTGCCAGCAGCGCCGACTGGGGGGGGCTTGAAAAACTGTTTTTT; CDR3: CASSADWGGLEKLFF
V: TRBV4-1; length: 15; J: TRBJ2-7; D: .; size: few; DNA: TGCGCCAGCAGCCAGAGGGCAGGGGTTGGGTACGAGCAGTACTTC; CDR3: CASSQRAGVGYEQYF
V: TRBV10-3; length: 16; J: TRBJ1-1; D: .; size: .; DNA: TGTGCCATCAGTGAGTCCCAGTACGGGGAGGGCACTGAAGCTTTCTTT; CDR3: CAISESQYGEGTEAFF
V: TRBV28; length: 14; J: TRBJ2-7; D: .; size: .; DNA: TGTGCCAGCGCTCAGTATGTGACAAACTACGAGCAGTACTTC; CDR3: CASAQYVTNYEQYF
V: TRBV2; length: 14; J: TRBJ1-5; D: .; size: .; DNA: TGTGCCACCAGGGCACAGAGCCTCAATCAGCCCCAGCATTTT; CDR3: CATRAQSLNQPQHF
V: TRBV28; length: 13; J: TRBJ1-1; D: .; size: .; DNA: TGTGCCAGCAGTTTCAGGGGAAGAGGTGAAGCTTTCTTT; CDR3: CASSFRGRGEAFF
V: TRBV4-1; length: 16; J: TRBJ2-7; D: .; size: .; DNA: TGCGCCAGCAGCCAAGATATTAGCGGATTTTCCTACGAGCAGTACTTC; CDR3: CASSQDISGFSYEQYF
V: TRBV4-1; length: 18; J: TRBJ2-7; D: TRBD2; size: .; DNA: TGCGCCAGCAGCCGGATTTTCGGGTTGCGGGAGTCTGCTCACGAGCAGTACTTC; CDR3: CASSRIFGLRESAHEQYF
V: TRBV19; length: 16; J: TRBJ2-1; D: TRBD2; size: .; DNA: TGTGCCAGTACCCACCCTGGGGGGGTCTCCTACAATGAGCAGTTCTTC; CDR3: CASTHPGGVSYNEQFF
V: TRBV5-4; length: 13; J: TRBJ2-2; D: .; size: .; DNA: TGTGCCAGCAGCTTGGACCAGACCGGGGAGCTGTTTTTT; CDR3: CASSLDQTGELFF
V: TRBV19; length: 16; J: TRBJ1-5; D: TRBD1; size: few; DNA: TGTGCCAGTAGTCTACGACCCGACAGGGGACAACAGCCCCAGCATTTT; CDR3: CASSLRPDRGQQPQHF
V: TRBV19; length: 18; J: TRBJ2-7; D: TRBD2; size: .; DNA: TGTGCCAGTAGTATAATACTAGCGGGAGGGGATTCAACCTACGAGCAGTACTTC; CDR3: CASSIILAGGDSTYEQYF
V: TRBV30; length: 15; J: TRBJ1-1; D: TRBD1; size: .; DNA: TGTGCCTGGAGTTTGGCGGCAGGGGGCTACACTGAAGCTTTCTTT; CDR3: CAWSLAAGGYTEAFF
V: TRBV6-5; length: 15; J: TRBJ2-7; D: .; size: .; DNA: TGTGCCAGCAGTCCCCCGGGACATAGGACCTACGAGCAGTACTTC; CDR3: CASSPPGHRTYEQYF
V: TRBV9; length: 13; J: TRBJ2-3; D: .; size: .; DNA: TGTGCCAGCAACCGGGACTCCACAGATACGCAGTATTTT; CDR3: CASNRDSTDTQYF
V: TRBV6-2/TRBV6-3; length: 18; J: TRBJ1-2; D: TRBD1; size: .; DNA: TGTGCCAGCAGTCGTTCCTCGGACAGGGTCCTCACGAATTATGGCTACACCTTC; CDR3: CASSRSSDRVLTNYGYTF
V: TRBV4-1; length: 19; J: TRBJ2-1; D: TRBD2; size: .; DNA: TGCGCCAGCAGCCAAAAGGTGACTAGCGGGAGAGAAAGGGGCGATGAGCAGTTCTTC; CDR3: CASSQKVTSGRERGDEQFF
V: TRBV15; length: 14; J: TRBJ2-7; D: .; size: many; DNA: TGTGCCACCAGCAGAGATCAGGGGACCTACGAGCAGTACTTC; CDR3: CATSRDQGTYEQYF
V: TRBV7-9; length: 16; J: TRBJ2-1; D: TRBD2; size: .; DNA: TGTGCCAGCAGCTTAAGAAGCGGGAGGATTAAGGAGGAGCAGTTCTTC; CDR3: CASSLRSGRIKEEQFF
V: TRBV7-3; length: 14; J: TRBJ1-1; D: TRBD1; size: .; DNA: TGTGCCAGCAGCTTGACAGGGGGCTATACTGAAGCTTTCTTT; CDR3: CASSLTGGYTEAFF